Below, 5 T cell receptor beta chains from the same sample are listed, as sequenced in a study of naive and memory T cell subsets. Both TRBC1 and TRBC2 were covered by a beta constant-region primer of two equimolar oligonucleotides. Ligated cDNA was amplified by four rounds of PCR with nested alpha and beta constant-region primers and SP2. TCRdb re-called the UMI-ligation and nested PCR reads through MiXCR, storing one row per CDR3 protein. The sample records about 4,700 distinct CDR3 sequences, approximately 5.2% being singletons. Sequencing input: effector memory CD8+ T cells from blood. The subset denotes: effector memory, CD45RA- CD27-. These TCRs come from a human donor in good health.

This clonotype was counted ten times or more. The CDR3 reads CATSVNGGYEQYF. In nucleotides, the CDR3 is TGTGCCACCAGTGTTAACGGGGGATACGAGCAGTACTTC. The gene calls are TRBV24-1 and TRBJ2-7; D is perhaps TRBD2 (6 bases). The length of the CDR3 is 13 residues. Trimming took off 5 bases at V and 4 bases at J, with 11 bases between the two ends. Germline V CDR1 and CDR2: KGHDR, SFDVKD.

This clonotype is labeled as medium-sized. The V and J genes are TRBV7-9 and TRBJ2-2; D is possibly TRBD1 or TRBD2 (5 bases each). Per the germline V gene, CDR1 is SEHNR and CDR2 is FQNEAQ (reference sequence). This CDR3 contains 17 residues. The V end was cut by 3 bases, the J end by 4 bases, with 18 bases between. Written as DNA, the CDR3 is TGTGCCAGCAGCTTCGGACTGGCCTTAGGGGTCACCGGGGAGCTGTTTTTT. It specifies CASSFGLALGVTGELFF. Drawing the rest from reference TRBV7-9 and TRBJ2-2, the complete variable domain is DTGVSQNPRHKITKRGQNVTFRCDPISEHNRLYWYRQTLGQGPEFLTYFQNEAQLEKSRLLSDRFSAERPKGSFSTLEIQRTEQGDSAMYLCASSFGLALGVTGELFFGEGSRLTVL.

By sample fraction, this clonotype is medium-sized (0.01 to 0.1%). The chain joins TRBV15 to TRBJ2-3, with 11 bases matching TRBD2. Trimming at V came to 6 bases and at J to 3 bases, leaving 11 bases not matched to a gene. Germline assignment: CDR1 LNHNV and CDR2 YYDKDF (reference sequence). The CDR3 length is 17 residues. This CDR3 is CATRLSGRAFLTDTQYF. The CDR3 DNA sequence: TGTGCCACCAGACTTAGCGGGAGGGCCTTCTTAACAGATACGCAGTATTTT.

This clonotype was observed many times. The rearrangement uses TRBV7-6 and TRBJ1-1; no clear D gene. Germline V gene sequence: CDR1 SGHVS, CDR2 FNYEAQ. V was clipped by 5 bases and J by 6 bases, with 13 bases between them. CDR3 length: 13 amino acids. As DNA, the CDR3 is TGTGCCAGCAGCCAAATGGACCTCGCTGAAGCTTTCTTT. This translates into CASSQMDLAEAFF.

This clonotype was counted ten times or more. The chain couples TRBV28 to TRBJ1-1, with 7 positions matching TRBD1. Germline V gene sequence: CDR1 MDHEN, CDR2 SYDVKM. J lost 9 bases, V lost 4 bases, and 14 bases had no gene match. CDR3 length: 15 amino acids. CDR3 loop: CASSYPDREFGKAFF. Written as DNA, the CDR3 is TGTGCCAGCAGTTACCCAGACAGGGAGTTTGGCAAAGCTTTCTTT.